The TCR beta chain under discussion was sequenced for a study of OX40 agonist ivuxolimab in advanced cancers. Study-level background: Ivuxolimab, which targeted the costimulatory receptor OX40 (CD134), was an agonistic, fully human IgG2 monoclonal antibody. Partial responses were achieved by three dose-escalation patients, of whom one had hepatocellular carcinoma and two had cutaneous melanoma. Peripheral TCRbeta sequencing was intended to test whether TCR sequence diversity was altered and clonal T-cell expansion was caused by ivuxolimab. The paper reports the monotherapy dose-escalation portion (N of about 52 patients) of the phase I ivuxolimab trial. Patients were allowed to have had prior anti-PD-1, anti-PD-L1 or anti-CTLA-4 therapy, and approximately 40% of the dose-escalation patients had been treated with checkpoint inhibitors. In the dose-escalation cohort, approximately 82% of patients were male, and the mean age was around 60 years, with a range of about 20 to 90. Among the roughly 52 dose-escalation patients, approximately 20 had hepatocellular carcinoma, about 15 melanoma, 9 renal cell carcinoma and 9 head and neck cancer. Intravenous ivuxolimab was administered to patients every 2 weeks at six dose levels: 0.01, 0.1, 0.3, 1.5, 3 and 10 mg/kg. On the study overall, not on this receptor specifically: At doses of 0.1 to 3.0 mg/kg, clonal expansion of both CD4+ and CD8+ blood T cells was observed from baseline to week 6. Partial responders in the 0.1-3.0 mg/kg groups had among the lowest normalized peripheral clonal expansion, especially among CD8+ T cells. Antigen specificity was not determined for the clonally expanded peripheral T cells. After ivuxolimab, CD8+ T cells had more expanded clones than CD4+ T cells on average. Low levels of normalized T-cell clonal expansion were also shown by some nonresponding patients.

As concerns this clone: Its specific antigen is unknown. The record has no base qualities; no much larger clone is one base away.

To sequence the TCRbeta CDR3 region, genomic DNA was isolated from the sorted cells. The immunoSEQ Assay was used for sequencing of TCRbeta CDR3 regions. TCRdb obtained this table from immuneACCESS and retained in-frame rearrangements with V and J assigned. These tables miss some clones; where compared with another copy, unresolved V genes account for less than half of the shortfall, and the remainder is unexplained. The table for this sample lists about 47,000 clones; around 84% of them were counted only once. The ten largest clones add up to under 30% of the sample. Patients with autoimmune disease history or receiving systemic immunosuppression were excluded from the trial. Peripheral blood for TCR sequencing was collected from all dose cohorts at baseline, on cycle 4 day 1, and on cycle 7 day 1. Samples were obtained from an open-label, multicenter, first-in-human phase I dose-escalation trial of ivuxolimab. Adults with locally advanced or metastatic melanoma, renal cell carcinoma, hepatocellular carcinoma or head and neck squamous cell carcinoma were enrolled in the trial. Before TCR sequencing, CD4+ T cells and CD8+ T cells were sorted from peripheral blood as separate populations.

Specimen: CD4+ or CD8+ T cells sorted from blood, collected in a trial of the OX40 agonist ivuxolimab. This TCR was recovered from an adult with an advanced solid tumor such as melanoma, head and neck, liver or kidney cancer.

Here is the DNA: TGTGCCAGCAGCTTCACTAGCGGGGGGCGTGAGGAGCAGTTCTTC. It translates to CASSFTSGGREEQFF. Recombination joined TRBV7-3 with TRBJ2-1; TRBD2 matches 12 bases in the middle. There are 15 amino acids in the CDR3, from cysteine to phenylalanine inclusive. CDR3 DNA is the only sequence kept; it has 45 bases, read in frame from the first base. The V end gives up 3 bases and the J end 10 bases, leaving 7 bases in the junction not matched to a gene. The germline V gene provides CDR1 SGHTA and CDR2 FQGTGA. Reference TRBV7-3 and TRBJ2-1 genes cover what lies past the CDR3, so the full variable domain is GAGVSQTPSNKVTEKGKYVELRCDPISGHTALYWYRQSLGQGPEFLIYFQGTGAADDSGLPNDRFFAVRPEGSVSTLKIQRTERGDSAVYLCASSFTSGGREEQFFGPGTRLTVL.